This T cell receptor (beta chain) derives from a study of lymphopenia after photon versus proton radiotherapy. To note about this clone: Its specificity is not known.

Study results and caveats: After lymphocyte nadir, photon-treated repertoires showed oligoclonal expansion, especially CD8+ Temra. Post-nadir TCR diversity decline inversely tracked overall survival among those who died. Only patients who died were analyzed for survival; proton advantage is unproven. Relative stability marked proton patients; photon patients lost diversity and naive cells.

Germline V gene data show CDR1 as GTSNPN and CDR2 as SVGIG (reference sequence). V gave up 3 bases and J gave up 0 bases, with 3 bases separating them. The CDR3 totals 12 residues. The table came from immunoSEQ multiplex PCR; TCRdb's copy has only in-frame clones and leaves some out. The sample carries around 35,000 clones, more than 75% recorded once. Sample: peripheral blood, taken from a patient treated with photon-based radiotherapy. This receptor was obtained from a man over 45 with gastric cancer. The chain is built from TRBV30 and TRBJ1-3; no clear D gene. This CDR3 reads CAWRDSGNTIYF. CDR3 DNA sequence: TGTGCCTGGAGGGACTCTGGAAACACCATATATTTT.